This T cell receptor (beta chain) came from a study of early T cells in non-severe SARS-CoV-2 infection. Study-level background: Bulk RNA from unsorted whole blood was sequenced; chains were unpaired. Study results and limitations: Anti-spike CD8 specificities were favored by VDJdb matching, whose results missed private and CD4 specificities.

The TCR library protocol was used to attach unique molecular identifiers. These identifiers were attached to individual cDNA molecules. Via MiXCR, TCRdb re-called the 5' RACE reads, giving one row per CDR3 protein. The sample consists of tens of thousands of distinct CDR3 sequences, 10% to 12% of them appearing once. About this clonotype itself: Its matching antigen is unknown.

The CDR3 totals 13 residues. The V gene's germline CDR1 is SGHDT and CDR2 YYEEEE. Between the trimmed V and J ends, which lost 1 base and 7 bases, there was a span of 9 bases. The rearrangement joins TRBV5-6 to TRBJ1-5; D is uncertain. This clonotype was sampled from an adult who was a healthcare worker with PCR-confirmed SARS-CoV-2 infection or an uninfected control (not recorded which). Sequencing input: whole blood. The CDR3 reads CASSLRARQPQHF. CDR3 DNA sequence: TGTGCCAGCAGCTTGCGGGCGCGGCAGCCCCAGCATTTT.